This section outlines one T cell receptor beta chain sequence together with its context. This clonotype was observed a handful of times. Its specific antigen is unknown. No clone much larger than this one lies a single base away; base qualities are absent. This record comes from a study of CD8 T cells in ankylosing spondylitis (dated by TCRdb to the late 2010s). Regarding the study in general: To find TCR variants linked to disease, the study profiled T cell receptor beta repertoires in ankylosing spondylitis patients and healthy donors. The whole study cohort included 108 healthy donors and under 30 ankylosing spondylitis patients. Peripheral blood samples were taken, and synovial fluid was additionally collected from ankylosing spondylitis patients. The investigation overall reported the following: Some motif variants had previously been reported in the synovial fluid and blood of reactive arthritis patients, which suggests shared mechanisms of disease initiation. In peripheral blood, the disease-linked clones were found at relatively low frequencies and had a CD8+ phenotype. Blood from ankylosing spondylitis patients appeared to be characterized by a TCR beta motif made up of under 10 highly homologous amino acid variants. According to the report, matched synovial fluid samples from ankylosing spondylitis patients were significantly enriched for the disease-linked clones.

The sequencer was an Illumina HiSeq 2500. TCR beta libraries were prepared by quantitative 5'-RACE with molecular barcodes. The published analysis was carried out like this. A new computational method based on a probabilistic model of VDJ rearrangement was used to identify disease-linked TCR variants. TCRdb ran its own pipeline on the public reads, namely fastp trimming at Q25 and MiXCR clone calling, and kept in-frame beta chains. Rows with one shared CDR3 protein collapse into an entry with the most common genes and DNA. None of the V and J calls come from the authors' own analysis; TCRdb made them. The sample records about 480,000 distinct CDR3 sequences, roughly a sixth of which are singletons. Clones ranked in the top ten supply 0.95% to 1.1% of the sample. This TCR was recovered from a male donor with ankylosing spondylitis. Material: blood, either unsorted or a sorted T cell fraction (not recorded which).

The DNA is as follows: TGTGCCTGGAGTGCCCGGTTCGCCGGGGAGCTGTTTTTT. Its translation is CAWSARFAGELFF. The chain is assembled from TRBV30 and TRBJ2-2, with no D gene named confidently. V gives up 1 base and J gives up 6 bases, and the segment between their germline ends measures 9 bases. Measured from the cysteine to the phenylalanine, the CDR3 is 13 residues long. Only the CDR3 region is kept as DNA, spanning 39 bases read in frame from base 1. The germline V gene (reference sequence) provides CDR1 GTSNPN and CDR2 SVGIG.